This TCR beta chain originates from a study of blood T cell repertoires in COVID-19. About the research overall: Researchers got acute and convalescent COVID-19 samples from the United States, Italy and Spain. The cDNA or gDNA used as material had been derived from T cells, B-cell-depleted T cells, or PBMCs.

Under the authors' procedure: Researchers report that nucleated cell counts were estimated from reference gene primer amplification. TCRdb's copy holds only in-frame clones and misses some; the assay was immunoSEQ multiplex PCR. The V and J calls and clone size are taken from that table; D and trimming were inferred from the DNA. The repertoire holds 110,000 to 150,000 clones, with over 75% as singletons. Germline CDR1 SGDLS, CDR2 YYNGEE. V was cut by 4 bases and J by 0 bases, with 14 bases left in between. The CDR3 consists of 17 residues. The sequencing input was peripheral blood. The chain couples TRBV9 to TRBJ2-6; tentatively, D is TRBD1 (6 bases). The TCR originated in a human donor in a cohort sampled during active COVID-19. The DNA of the CDR3 is TGTGCCAGCAGCATTACAGGGATCCTCTCTGGGGCCAACGTCCTGACTTTC. Encoded protein: CASSITGILSGANVLTF.